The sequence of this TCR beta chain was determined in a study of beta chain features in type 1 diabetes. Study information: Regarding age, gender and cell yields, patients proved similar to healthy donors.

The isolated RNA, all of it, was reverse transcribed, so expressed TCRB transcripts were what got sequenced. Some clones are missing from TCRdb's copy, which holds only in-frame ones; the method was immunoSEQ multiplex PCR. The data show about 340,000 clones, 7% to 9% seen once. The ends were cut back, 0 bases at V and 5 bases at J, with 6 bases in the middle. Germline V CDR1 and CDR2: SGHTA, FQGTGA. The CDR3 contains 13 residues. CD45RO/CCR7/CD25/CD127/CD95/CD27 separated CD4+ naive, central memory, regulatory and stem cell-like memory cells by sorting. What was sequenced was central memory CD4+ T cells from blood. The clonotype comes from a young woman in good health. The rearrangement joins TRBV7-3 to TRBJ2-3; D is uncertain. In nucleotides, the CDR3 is TGTGCCAGCAGCTTAACGTTGCGAGATACGCAGTATTTT. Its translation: CASSLTLRDTQYF.